Listed here is a single TCR beta chain. The PCR ran on 60 Vbeta and 13 Jbeta primers. Using immunoSEQ multiplex PCR, the repertoire was profiled, and TCRdb retains in-frame clones only, with some absent. The sample lists fewer than 150,000 clones; around 85% were seen once. The data were obtained in a study of cytomegalovirus exposure and HLA in healthy donors. On the study more broadly: Tens of millions of unique TCRs from HLA-typed donors made up an early data release.

Trimming at V came to 4 bases and at J to 5 bases, leaving 11 bases not matched to a gene. Germline V gene sequence: CDR1 LNHDA, CDR2 SQIVND (reference sequence). There are 17 residues in the CDR3. The rearrangement uses TRBV19 and TRBJ2-7, with 13 bases identical to TRBD2. Input material: PBMCs. The sequence derives from a woman aged 25 to 45 in good health and CMV-seropositive. The CDR3 nucleotides read TGTGCCAGTAGTACGCTGGGCACTAGCGGGAGGGCCGACGAGCAGTACTTC. Its protein is CASSTLGTSGRADEQYF.